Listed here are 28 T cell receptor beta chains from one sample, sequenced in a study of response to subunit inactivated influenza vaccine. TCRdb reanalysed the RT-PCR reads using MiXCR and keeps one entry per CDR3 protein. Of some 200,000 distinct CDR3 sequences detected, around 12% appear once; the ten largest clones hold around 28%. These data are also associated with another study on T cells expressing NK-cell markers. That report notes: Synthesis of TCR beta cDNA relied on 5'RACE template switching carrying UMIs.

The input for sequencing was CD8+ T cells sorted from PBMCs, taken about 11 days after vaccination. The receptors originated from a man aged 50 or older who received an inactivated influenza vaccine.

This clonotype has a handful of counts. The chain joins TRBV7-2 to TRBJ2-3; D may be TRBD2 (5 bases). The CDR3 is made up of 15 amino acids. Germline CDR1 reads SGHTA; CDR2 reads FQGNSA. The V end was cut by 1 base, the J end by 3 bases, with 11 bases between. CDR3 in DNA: TGTGCCAGCAGCTTAGTCTTAGCGTCGACAGATACGCAGTATTTT. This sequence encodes CASSLVLASTDTQYF.

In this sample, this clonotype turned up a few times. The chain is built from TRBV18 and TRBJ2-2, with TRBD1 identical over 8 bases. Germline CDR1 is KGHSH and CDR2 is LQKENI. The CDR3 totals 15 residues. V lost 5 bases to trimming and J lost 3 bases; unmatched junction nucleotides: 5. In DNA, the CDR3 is TGTGCCAGCTCAGACAGGGGTCTGGACACCGGGGAGCTGTTTTTT. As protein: CASSDRGLDTGELFF.

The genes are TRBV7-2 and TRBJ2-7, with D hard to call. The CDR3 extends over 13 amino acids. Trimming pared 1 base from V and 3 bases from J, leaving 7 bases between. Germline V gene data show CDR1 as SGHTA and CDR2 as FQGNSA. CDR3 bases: TGTGCCAGCAGCTTAGAGCTCCTCTACGAGCAGTACTTC. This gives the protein CASSLELLYEQYF.

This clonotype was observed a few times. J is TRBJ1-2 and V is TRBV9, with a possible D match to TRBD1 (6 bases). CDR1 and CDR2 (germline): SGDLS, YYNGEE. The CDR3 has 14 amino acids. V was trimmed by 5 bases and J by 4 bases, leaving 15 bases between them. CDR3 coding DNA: TGTGCCAGCAGTCCACAGGGTCCCTCCTATGGCTACACCTTC. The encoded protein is CASSPQGPSYGYTF.

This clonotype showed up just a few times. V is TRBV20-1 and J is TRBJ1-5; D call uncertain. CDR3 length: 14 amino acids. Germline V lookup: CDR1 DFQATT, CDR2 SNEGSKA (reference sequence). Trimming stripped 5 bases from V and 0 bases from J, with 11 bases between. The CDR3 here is CSARLKGSNQPQHF. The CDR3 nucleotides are TGCAGTGCTCGTTTGAAGGGTAGCAATCAGCCCCAGCATTTT.

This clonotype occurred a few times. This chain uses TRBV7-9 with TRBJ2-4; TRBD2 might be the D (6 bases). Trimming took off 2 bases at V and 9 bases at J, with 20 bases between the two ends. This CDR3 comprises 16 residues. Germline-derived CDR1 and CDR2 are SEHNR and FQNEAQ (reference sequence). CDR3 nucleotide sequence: TGTGCCAGCAGCTTACCGGCGGTGGAGGGGATTGGCATTCAGTACTTC. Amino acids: CASSLPAVEGIGIQYF.

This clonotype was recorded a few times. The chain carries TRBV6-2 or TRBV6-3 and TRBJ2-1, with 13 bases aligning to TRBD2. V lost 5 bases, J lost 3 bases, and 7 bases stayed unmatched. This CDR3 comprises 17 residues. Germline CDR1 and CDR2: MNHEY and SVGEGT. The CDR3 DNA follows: TGTGCCAGCAGTCAACTAGCGGGGGGGCATTTCTACAATGAGCAGTTCTTC. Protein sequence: CASSQLAGGHFYNEQFF.

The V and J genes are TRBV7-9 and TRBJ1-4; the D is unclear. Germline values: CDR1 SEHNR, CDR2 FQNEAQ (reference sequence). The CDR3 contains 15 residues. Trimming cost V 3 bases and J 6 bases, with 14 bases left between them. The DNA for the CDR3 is TGTGCCAGCAGCTTGTCGGGGTTAGGCGATGAAAAACTGTTTTTT. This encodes CASSLSGLGDEKLFF.

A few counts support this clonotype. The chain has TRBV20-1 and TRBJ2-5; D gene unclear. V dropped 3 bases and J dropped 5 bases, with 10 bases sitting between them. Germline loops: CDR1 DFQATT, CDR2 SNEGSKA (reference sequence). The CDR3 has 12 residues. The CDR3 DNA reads TGCAGTGCTAGTGCCCCCTCCGAGACCCAGTACTTC. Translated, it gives CSASAPSETQYF.

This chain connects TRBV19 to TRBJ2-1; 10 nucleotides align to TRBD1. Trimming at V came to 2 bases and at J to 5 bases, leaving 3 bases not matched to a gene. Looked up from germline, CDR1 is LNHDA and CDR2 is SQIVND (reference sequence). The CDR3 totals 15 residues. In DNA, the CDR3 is TGTGCCAGTAGTATAAGTGGGACAGGGGACAATGAGCAGTTCTTC. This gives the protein CASSISGTGDNEQFF.

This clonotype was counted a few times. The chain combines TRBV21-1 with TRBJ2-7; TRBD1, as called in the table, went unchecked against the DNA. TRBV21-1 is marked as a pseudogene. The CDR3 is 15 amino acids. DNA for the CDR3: TGTGCCAGCAGACCTTGGGACGACCGCGGGGGCGAGCAGTACTTC. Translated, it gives CASRPWDDRGGEQYF.

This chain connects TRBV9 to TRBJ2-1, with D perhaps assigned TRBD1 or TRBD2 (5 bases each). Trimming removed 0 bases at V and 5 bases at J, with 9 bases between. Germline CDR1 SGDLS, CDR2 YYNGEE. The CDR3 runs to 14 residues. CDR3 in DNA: TGTGCCAGCAGCGTAGTGGGACGTAACAATGAGCAGTTCTTC. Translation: CASSVVGRNNEQFF.

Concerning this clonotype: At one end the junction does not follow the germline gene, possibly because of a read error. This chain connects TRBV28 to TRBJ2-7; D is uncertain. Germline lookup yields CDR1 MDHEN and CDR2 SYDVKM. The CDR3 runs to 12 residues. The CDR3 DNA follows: TGTGACAGCAGTTTACCGGCCTACGAGCAGTACTTC. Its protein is CDSSLPAYEQYF.

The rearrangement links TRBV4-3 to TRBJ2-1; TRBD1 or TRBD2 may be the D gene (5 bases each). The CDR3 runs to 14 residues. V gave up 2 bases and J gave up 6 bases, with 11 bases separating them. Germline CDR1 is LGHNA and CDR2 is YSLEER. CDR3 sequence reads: CASSQSRGSNEQFF. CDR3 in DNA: TGCGCCAGCAGCCAATCCCGGGGCTCCAATGAGCAGTTCTTC.

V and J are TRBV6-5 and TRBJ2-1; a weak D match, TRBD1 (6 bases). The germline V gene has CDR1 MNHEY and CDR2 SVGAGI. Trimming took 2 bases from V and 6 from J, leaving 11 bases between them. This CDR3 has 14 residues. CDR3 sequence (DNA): TGTGCCAGCAGTTACATTACAGGGTCCAATGAGCAGTTCTTC. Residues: CASSYITGSNEQFF.

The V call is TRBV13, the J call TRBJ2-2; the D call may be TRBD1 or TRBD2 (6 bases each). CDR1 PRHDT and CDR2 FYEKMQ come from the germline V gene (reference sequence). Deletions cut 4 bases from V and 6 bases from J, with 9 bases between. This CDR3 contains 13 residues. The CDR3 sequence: CASSWRGAGELFF. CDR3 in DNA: TGTGCCAGCAGCTGGAGGGGGGCCGGGGAGCTGTTTTTT.

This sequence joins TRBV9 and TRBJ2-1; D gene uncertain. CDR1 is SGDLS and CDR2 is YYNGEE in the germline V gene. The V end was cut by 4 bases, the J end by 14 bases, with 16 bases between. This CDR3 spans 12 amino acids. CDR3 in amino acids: CASSLVPPEKFF. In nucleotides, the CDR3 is TGTGCCAGCAGCCTGGTTCCTCCGGAGAAGTTCTTC.

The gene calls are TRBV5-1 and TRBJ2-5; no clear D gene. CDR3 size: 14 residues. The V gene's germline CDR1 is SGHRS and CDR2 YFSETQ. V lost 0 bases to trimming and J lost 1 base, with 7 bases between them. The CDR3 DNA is TGCGCCAGCAGCTTGGAGGGTCTCCAAGAGACCCAGTACTTC. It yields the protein CASSLEGLQETQYF.

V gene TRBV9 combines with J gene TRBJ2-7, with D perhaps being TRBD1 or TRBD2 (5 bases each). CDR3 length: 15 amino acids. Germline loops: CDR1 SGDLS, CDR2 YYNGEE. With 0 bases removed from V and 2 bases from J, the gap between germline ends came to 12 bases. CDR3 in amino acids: CASSVGVGTTYEQYF. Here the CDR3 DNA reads TGTGCCAGCAGCGTAGGGGTGGGGACCACCTACGAGCAGTACTTC.

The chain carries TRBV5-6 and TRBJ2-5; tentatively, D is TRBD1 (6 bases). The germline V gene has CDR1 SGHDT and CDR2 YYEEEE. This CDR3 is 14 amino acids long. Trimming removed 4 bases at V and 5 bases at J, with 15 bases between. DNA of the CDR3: TGTGCCAGCAGCCAGGACAGACCTAGGGAGACCCAGTACTTC. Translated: CASSQDRPRETQYF.

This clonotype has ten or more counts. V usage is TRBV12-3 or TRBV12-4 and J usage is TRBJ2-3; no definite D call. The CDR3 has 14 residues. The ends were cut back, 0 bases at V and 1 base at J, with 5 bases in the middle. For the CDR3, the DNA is TGTGCCAGCAGTTTAGCCTCGGGCACAGATACGCAGTATTTT. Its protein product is CASSLASGTDTQYF.

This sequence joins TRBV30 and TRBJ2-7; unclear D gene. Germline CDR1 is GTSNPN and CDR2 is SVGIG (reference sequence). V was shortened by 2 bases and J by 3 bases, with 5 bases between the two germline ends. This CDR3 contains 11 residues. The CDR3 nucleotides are TGTGCCTGGAGTCCGGGCTACGAGCAGTACTTC. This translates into CAWSPGYEQYF.

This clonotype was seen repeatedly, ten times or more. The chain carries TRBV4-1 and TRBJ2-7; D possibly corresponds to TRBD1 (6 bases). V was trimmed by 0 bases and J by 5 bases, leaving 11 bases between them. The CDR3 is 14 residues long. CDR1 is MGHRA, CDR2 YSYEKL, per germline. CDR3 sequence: CASSQEITGNEQYF. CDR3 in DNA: TGCGCCAGCAGCCAAGAAATTACAGGGAACGAGCAGTACTTC.

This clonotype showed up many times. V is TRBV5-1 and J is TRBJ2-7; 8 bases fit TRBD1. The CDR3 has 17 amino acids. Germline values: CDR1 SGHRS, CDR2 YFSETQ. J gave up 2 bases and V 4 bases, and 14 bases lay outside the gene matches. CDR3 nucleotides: TGCGCCAGCAGCAGGGAGACAGGGGCTTCCCTTACCTACGAGCAGTACTTC. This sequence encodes CASSRETGASLTYEQYF.

CDR3 coding DNA: TGTGCCAGCAGCCAAGCCGAACCCGGACTAGTAAGACCTAGCACAGATACGCAGTATTTT. Translated: CASSQAEPGLVRPSTDTQYF. The chain carries TRBV3-1 and TRBJ2-3; 7 nucleotides align to TRBD2. V shed 1 base and J 0 bases; nucleotides not matched to a gene: 16. The CDR3 has 20 residues. Germline V CDR1 and CDR2: LGHDT, YNNKEL (reference sequence).

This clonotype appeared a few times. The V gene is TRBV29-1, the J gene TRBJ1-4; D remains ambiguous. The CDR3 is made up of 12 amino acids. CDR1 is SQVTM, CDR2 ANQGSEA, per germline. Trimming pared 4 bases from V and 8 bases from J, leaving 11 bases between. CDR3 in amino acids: CSVVQTGEKLFF. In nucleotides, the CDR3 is TGCAGCGTTGTTCAGACGGGGGAAAAACTGTTTTTT. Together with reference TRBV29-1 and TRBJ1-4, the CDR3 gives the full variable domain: SAVISQKPSRDICQRGTSLTIQCQVDSQVTMMFWYRQQPGQSLTLIATANQGSEATYESGFVIDKFPISRPNLTFSTLTVSNMSPEDSSIYLCSVVQTGEKLFFGSGTQLSVL.

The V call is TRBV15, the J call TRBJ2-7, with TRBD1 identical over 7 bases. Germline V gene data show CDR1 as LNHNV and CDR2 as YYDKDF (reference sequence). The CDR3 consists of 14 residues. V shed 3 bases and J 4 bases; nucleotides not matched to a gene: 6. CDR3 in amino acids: CATSSRDSAYEQYF. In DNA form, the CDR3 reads TGTGCCACCAGCAGCCGGGACAGCGCGTACGAGCAGTACTTC.

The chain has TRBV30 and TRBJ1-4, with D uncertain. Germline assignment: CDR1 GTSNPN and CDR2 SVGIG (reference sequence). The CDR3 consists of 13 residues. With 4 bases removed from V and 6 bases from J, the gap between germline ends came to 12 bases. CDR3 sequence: CAWNPNLDEKLFF. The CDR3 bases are TGTGCCTGGAACCCAAACCTGGATGAAAAACTGTTTTTT.